The rows below give T cell receptor beta chains drawn from one sample of a study of T cell responses to AZD1222 COVID-19 vaccine. Repertoires were generated with immunoSEQ multiplex PCR, while TCRdb's copy carries only in-frame clones and drops some. This sample has some 180,000 clones, with approximately 92% found just once. This specimen consisted of peripheral blood, obtained on day 0 of AZD1222 vaccination. These TCRs come from an adult in good health. Each CDR3 is given with its conserved first and last residue. The D gene is left open where the match is weak. Only part of the rows carry a size: once, few, many, or a class if the clone is expanded.

j_gene: TRBJ2-3
abundance: NA
v_gene: TRBV6-5
d_gene: NA
CDR3aa: CASSPGRSTDTQYF

j_gene: TRBJ2-5
abundance: NA
v_gene: TRBV18
d_gene: TRBD1
CDR3aa: CASSPPGTGNLKETQYF

j_gene: TRBJ1-1
abundance: NA
v_gene: TRBV9
d_gene: TRBD1
CDR3aa: CASSGDRGMNTEAFF

j_gene: TRBJ1-1
abundance: NA
v_gene: TRBV19
d_gene: NA
CDR3aa: CASSRTRTSNTEAFF

j_gene: TRBJ2-7
abundance: once
v_gene: TRBV5-4
d_gene: TRBD1
CDR3aa: CAGGDRGREQYF

j_gene: TRBJ2-7
abundance: NA
v_gene: TRBV18
d_gene: TRBD2
CDR3aa: CASSPPGRVSEQYF

j_gene: TRBJ2-7
abundance: NA
v_gene: TRBV27
d_gene: TRBD1
CDR3aa: CASSLSSGTGGYEQYF

j_gene: TRBJ1-2
abundance: NA
v_gene: TRBV6-5
d_gene: NA
CDR3aa: CASSTRVGYGYTF

j_gene: TRBJ2-1
abundance: NA
v_gene: TRBV7-9
d_gene: NA
CDR3aa: CASSLNGRYNEQFF

j_gene: TRBJ2-6
abundance: NA
v_gene: TRBV19
d_gene: TRBD1
CDR3aa: CASSKGQGRSGGANVLTF

j_gene: TRBJ2-7
abundance: NA
v_gene: TRBV7-9
d_gene: NA
CDR3aa: CASSSDGGTGGWSSYEQYF

j_gene: TRBJ1-1
abundance: NA
v_gene: TRBV5-8
d_gene: TRBD1
CDR3aa: CASSFIGTGRTEAFF

j_gene: TRBJ2-5
abundance: NA
v_gene: TRBV5-1
d_gene: TRBD2
CDR3aa: CASSLPGLAGVRGETQYF

j_gene: TRBJ1-5
abundance: NA
v_gene: TRBV19
d_gene: NA
CDR3aa: CASSMGNQPQHF

j_gene: TRBJ2-7
abundance: NA
v_gene: TRBV7-8
d_gene: NA
CDR3aa: CASSPGVVYEQYF

j_gene: TRBJ2-1
abundance: NA
v_gene: TRBV19
d_gene: NA
CDR3aa: CASSMGQNQFF

j_gene: TRBJ2-7
abundance: few
v_gene: TRBV11-1
d_gene: NA
CDR3aa: CASSLGHDAAYEQYF

j_gene: TRBJ1-4
abundance: NA
v_gene: TRBV30
d_gene: NA
CDR3aa: CAWTTNEKLFF

j_gene: TRBJ2-7
abundance: few
v_gene: TRBV9
d_gene: NA
CDR3aa: CASSVGRDISYEQYF

j_gene: TRBJ2-1
abundance: NA
v_gene: TRBV19
d_gene: NA
CDR3aa: CASSIDRSSYNEQFF

j_gene: TRBJ1-2
abundance: NA
v_gene: TRBV9
d_gene: NA
CDR3aa: CASSPRIEPYGYTF

j_gene: TRBJ1-4
abundance: NA
v_gene: TRBV6-6
d_gene: NA
CDR3aa: CASSYMRESEKLFF

j_gene: TRBJ1-1
abundance: NA
v_gene: TRBV3-1/TRBV3-2
d_gene: NA
CDR3aa: CASSQGVAHSEAFF

j_gene: TRBJ1-1
abundance: NA
v_gene: TRBV11-2
d_gene: NA
CDR3aa: CASSLDGGNTEAFF

j_gene: TRBJ2-7
abundance: NA
v_gene: TRBV7-3
d_gene: TRBD1
CDR3aa: CASSLTGQGAGEQYF

j_gene: TRBJ2-4
abundance: NA
v_gene: TRBV6-2/TRBV6-3
d_gene: NA
CDR3aa: CASTPSAKNIQYF

j_gene: TRBJ2-2
abundance: few
v_gene: TRBV9
d_gene: TRBD1
CDR3aa: CASSVVQGADGELFF

j_gene: TRBJ1-6
abundance: NA
v_gene: TRBV4-2
d_gene: NA
CDR3aa: CASSQDEIINSPLHF

j_gene: TRBJ2-3
abundance: NA
v_gene: TRBV11-2
d_gene: TRBD2
CDR3aa: CASRAASGGGTDTQYF

j_gene: TRBJ2-3
abundance: NA
v_gene: TRBV4-1
d_gene: TRBD2
CDR3aa: CASSQRAGGGDTQYF

j_gene: TRBJ2-2
abundance: once
v_gene: TRBV7-8
d_gene: NA
CDR3aa: CASSLPGNTGELFF

j_gene: TRBJ2-7
abundance: once
v_gene: TRBV29-1
d_gene: TRBD1
CDR3aa: CSARDRLYEQYF

j_gene: TRBJ2-7
abundance: NA
v_gene: TRBV18
d_gene: TRBD2
CDR3aa: CASSPGTSRYEQYF

j_gene: TRBJ1-2
abundance: few
v_gene: TRBV3-1/TRBV3-2
d_gene: NA
CDR3aa: CASSLVGGKGYGYTF

j_gene: TRBJ2-4
abundance: NA
v_gene: TRBV7-2
d_gene: NA
CDR3aa: CASSFQGNLAKNIQYF

j_gene: TRBJ1-3
abundance: NA
v_gene: TRBV3-1/TRBV3-2
d_gene: NA
CDR3aa: CASSLKRLRGPSGNTIYF

j_gene: TRBJ2-7
abundance: NA
v_gene: TRBV29-1
d_gene: TRBD1
CDR3aa: CSVISRDRSSYEQYF

j_gene: TRBJ2-3
abundance: NA
v_gene: TRBV18
d_gene: NA
CDR3aa: CASSPRAGQSTDTQYF

j_gene: TRBJ1-1
abundance: NA
v_gene: TRBV2
d_gene: TRBD1
CDR3aa: CASRYGQVETLIF

j_gene: TRBJ1-3
abundance: NA
v_gene: TRBV9
d_gene: NA
CDR3aa: CASSLEQGYSDTIYF

j_gene: TRBJ2-1
abundance: NA
v_gene: TRBV6-5
d_gene: NA
CDR3aa: CASSDSNSLNEQFF

j_gene: TRBJ1-4
abundance: NA
v_gene: TRBV6-6
d_gene: TRBD1
CDR3aa: CASSFTGAANEKLFF

j_gene: TRBJ1-4
abundance: NA
v_gene: TRBV6-2/TRBV6-3
d_gene: TRBD1
CDR3aa: CASSSSGTAGEKLFF

j_gene: TRBJ2-7
abundance: NA
v_gene: TRBV5-1
d_gene: NA
CDR3aa: CASSWIQGSSYEQYF

j_gene: TRBJ2-5
abundance: NA
v_gene: TRBV5-4
d_gene: TRBD1
CDR3aa: CASSKTGTQETQYF

j_gene: TRBJ1-1
abundance: NA
v_gene: TRBV5-1
d_gene: NA
CDR3aa: CASSLAPEGGTEAFF

j_gene: TRBJ1-1
abundance: NA
v_gene: TRBV15
d_gene: NA
CDR3aa: CATSRDNGNTEAFF

j_gene: TRBJ1-2
abundance: NA
v_gene: TRBV10-3
d_gene: NA
CDR3aa: CAISESRDYGYTF

j_gene: TRBJ1-2
abundance: NA
v_gene: TRBV2
d_gene: TRBD1
CDR3aa: CASSPEGTGIHYGYTF

j_gene: TRBJ2-4
abundance: NA
v_gene: TRBV6-1
d_gene: NA
CDR3aa: CASSEVAGIRAKNIQYF

j_gene: TRBJ1-2
abundance: NA
v_gene: TRBV18
d_gene: NA
CDR3aa: CASSPPFGGRNYGYTF

j_gene: TRBJ1-1
abundance: NA
v_gene: TRBV7-9
d_gene: NA
CDR3aa: CASSLGYTEAFF

j_gene: TRBJ2-7
abundance: NA
v_gene: TRBV5-1
d_gene: TRBD1
CDR3aa: CASSLAPDRVAYEQYF

j_gene: TRBJ1-1
abundance: once
v_gene: TRBV10-2
d_gene: NA
CDR3aa: CASSDGMNTEAFF